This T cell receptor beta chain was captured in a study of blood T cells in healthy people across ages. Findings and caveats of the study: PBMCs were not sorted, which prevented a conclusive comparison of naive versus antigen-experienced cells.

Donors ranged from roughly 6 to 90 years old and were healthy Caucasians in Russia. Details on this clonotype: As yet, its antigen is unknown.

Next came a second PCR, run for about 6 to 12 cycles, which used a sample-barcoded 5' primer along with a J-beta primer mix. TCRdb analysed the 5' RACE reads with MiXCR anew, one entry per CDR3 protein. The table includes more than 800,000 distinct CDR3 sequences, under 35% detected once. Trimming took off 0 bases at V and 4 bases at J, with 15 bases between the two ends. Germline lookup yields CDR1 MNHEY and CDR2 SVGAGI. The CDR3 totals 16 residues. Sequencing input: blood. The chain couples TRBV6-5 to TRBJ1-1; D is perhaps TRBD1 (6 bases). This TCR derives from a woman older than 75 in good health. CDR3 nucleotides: TGTGCCAGCAGTTACTCGAACAGGGCGGATAGCACTGAAGCTTTCTTT. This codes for CASSYSNRADSTEAFF.